Sequencing of this T cell receptor beta chain was carried out in a study of molecular identifiers for immune sequencing clone quantification. MiXCR, applied by TCRdb to the PCR reads, yields one record per CDR3 protein. The sample records approximately 680,000 distinct CDR3 sequences, 25% being singletons. Germline V gives CDR1 SGHAT, CDR2 FQNNGV. V was trimmed by 1 base and J by 3 bases, leaving 10 bases between them. The CDR3 covers 15 residues. The naive CD8 libraries originated from between roughly 17,000 and 1,100,000 sorted cells and drew on 10%, 30% or 50% RNA. This clonotype was picked up many times.

The source is a human donor in good health. Some libraries in this study had Jurkat cell RNA spiked in. The rearrangement uses TRBV11-2 and TRBJ2-1; D may correspond to TRBD1 or TRBD2 (5 bases each). Sample: naive CD8+ T cells from blood, with Jurkat cell RNA spiked in. Indicated subset: FACS-sorted CD8+CD4-CCR7+CD45RA+ naive T cells. The CDR3 bases are TGTGCCAGCAGCTTAGTTGGGGGAATCTACAATGAGCAGTTCTTC. As protein: CASSLVGGIYNEQFF. The full variable domain, completed using reference TRBV11-2 and TRBJ2-1, is EAGVAQSPRYKIIEKRQSVAFWCNPISGHATLYWYQQILGQGPKLLIQFQNNGVVDDSQLPKDRFSAERLKGVDSTLKIQPAKLEDSAVYLCASSLVGGIYNEQFFGPGTRLTVL.